Listed below are T cell receptor beta chains from one sample, sequenced in a study of blood T cell repertoires in COVID-19. The assay was immunoSEQ multiplex PCR, and TCRdb's table has in-frame clones only and misses some. Found here are tens of thousands of clones, more than 70% of them singletons; the top ten hold around 5%. The source material was peripheral blood. These receptors all stem from a man aged 50 to 60 with active COVID-19. Both conserved end residues are part of each CDR3. The D gene is left open where the match is weak. A row's size may be missing; if present it is once, few, many or a size class.

>.|TRBV6-5|.|TRBJ1-6
TGTGCCAGCAGAACAGGGAGCTCCTATAATTCACCCCTCCACTTT
CASRTGSSYNSPLHF
>TRBD1|TRBV6-2/TRBV6-3|.|TRBJ1-2
TGTGCCAGCAGTCGGGACAGTTCGCGCGGCTACACCTTC
CASSRDSSRGYTF
>.|TRBV18|.|TRBJ1-5
TGTGCCAGCTCACCTTCGCCACGGACAGCTAGGTATAGCAATCAGCCCCAGCATTTT
CASSPSPRTARYSNQPQHF
>.|TRBV7-2|.|TRBJ2-5
TGTGCCAGCAGCGGGACTCGCCAAGAGACCCAGTACTTC
CASSGTRQETQYF
>TRBD1|TRBV19|.|TRBJ2-4
TGTGCCACCTCACCGGGACAGGGGGCGCGGGGAAACATTCAGTACTTC
CATSPGQGARGNIQYF
>TRBD1|TRBV30|.|TRBJ2-1
TGTGCCTGGAGTCCGGGACAGTTCTACAATGAGCAGTTCTTC
CAWSPGQFYNEQFF
>.|TRBV2|.|TRBJ2-5
TGTGCCAGCAGTGAAACGGGACTTTTGTACCAAGAGACCCAGTACTTC
CASSETGLLYQETQYF
>.|TRBV24-1|.|TRBJ2-1
TGTGCCACCAGTGATCGCCCGGGACTGTTCGGAAATGAGCAGTTCTTC
CATSDRPGLFGNEQFF
>TRBD1|TRBV30|.|TRBJ1-6
TGTGCCTGGGTGGGACAGCTAGGCTCACCCCTCCACTTT
CAWVGQLGSPLHF
>.|TRBV21-1|.|TRBJ2-5
TGTGCCAGCAGCGAAGACAGCCAAGAGACCCAGTACTTC
CASSEDSQETQYF
>.|TRBV5-1|.|TRBJ2-5
TGCGCCAGCAGCGTAGGAGACAGGCAAGAGACCCAGTACTTC
CASSVGDRQETQYF
>.|TRBV7-9|.|TRBJ1-1
TGTGCCAGCAGCCCCTGGGGGGGTGAGAAAGGTGAAGCTTTCTTT
CASSPWGGEKGEAFF
>.|TRBV5-4|once|TRBJ1-1
TGTGCCAGCAGCACCAGACAGAACACTGAAGCTTTCTTT
CASSTRQNTEAFF
>TRBD1|TRBV6-5|once|TRBJ2-7
TGTGCCAGCAGTTTGCGGACAGGGGGCGCGGTCGAGCAGTACTTC
CASSLRTGGAVEQYF
>.|TRBV7-2|.|TRBJ2-3
TGTGCCAGCAGCCCTGCGGGCGCTGGCGCAGATACGCAGTATTTT
CASSPAGAGADTQYF
>TRBD2|TRBV6-5|.|TRBJ2-1
TGTGCCAGCAGTCGTTCCCTAGCGGCCACGGCTGAGCAGTTCTTC
CASSRSLAATAEQFF
>TRBD1|TRBV5-1|once|TRBJ2-7
TGCGCCAGCAGCTTGGGTCCCCGGGACAGGGATTACGAGCAGTACTTC
CASSLGPRDRDYEQYF
>TRBD2|TRBV9|.|TRBJ2-3
TGTGCCAGCAGCGGAGGACTAGTGGATACGCAGTATTTT
CASSGGLVDTQYF
>.|TRBV28|.|TRBJ1-1
TGTGCCAGCACCCCGGGATCCTGGGCAGCTGAAGCTTTCTTT
CASTPGSWAAEAFF
>TRBD1|TRBV10-2|.|TRBJ1-2
TGCGCCAGCAGTAACCGGGACAGGGGCAACTATGGCTACACCTTC
CASSNRDRGNYGYTF
>TRBD1|TRBV18|.|TRBJ1-2
TGTGCCAGCTCATCCAGCCCAGGAGGGGGCAACTATGGCTACACCTTC
CASSSSPGGGNYGYTF
>.|TRBV5-5|.|TRBJ1-4
TGTGCCAGCAGCCCCGACGGTGAGGCTAATGAAAAACTGTTTTTT
CASSPDGEANEKLFF
>.|TRBV27|.|TRBJ1-3
TGTGCCAGCAGCCGGGGGTTGCTTGGAAACACCATATATTTT
CASSRGLLGNTIYF
>.|TRBV27|.|TRBJ1-2
TGTGCCAGCAGTTTACAGTCAGGGATTTATGGCTACACCTTC
CASSLQSGIYGYTF
>.|TRBV7-3|.|TRBJ2-1
TGTGCCAGCAGCGCCGGACAGCTGTACAATGAGCAGTTCTTC
CASSAGQLYNEQFF
>.|TRBV6-2/TRBV6-3|.|TRBJ2-3
TGTGCCAGCAGTTACTCGGCTGGGCCCCCAGATACGCAGTATTTT
CASSYSAGPPDTQYF
>.|TRBV21-1|.|TRBJ1-3
TGTGCCAGCAGCCGACCGGGGAGTGGAAACACCATATATTTT
CASSRPGSGNTIYF
>.|TRBV6-2/TRBV6-3|.|TRBJ2-1
TGTGCCAGCAGTTACCCGCTGGTGGAGGCGAACTCCTACAATGAGCAGTTCTTC
CASSYPLVEANSYNEQFF
>.|TRBV19|once|TRBJ1-1
TGTGCCAGTACCGACAGGAACACTGAAGCTTTCTTT
CASTDRNTEAFF
>TRBD2|TRBV5-1|.|TRBJ2-1
TGCGCCAGCAGCTTCAATAGCGGGAGCGTAACAAATGAGCAGTTCTTC
CASSFNSGSVTNEQFF
>.|TRBV5-1|.|TRBJ1-1
TGCGCCAGCAGCTTGGGGCCCTGGGGGCGTAGCACTGAAGCTTTCTTT
CASSLGPWGRSTEAFF
>TRBD2|TRBV5-1|once|TRBJ2-3
TGCGCCAGCAGAGGGACTAGCGGGGCTAGCACAGATACGCAGTATTTT
CASRGTSGASTDTQYF
>.|TRBV7-8|.|TRBJ2-5
TGTGCCAGCAGTCGGCGGACGGGGGAAGAGACCCAGTACTTC
CASSRRTGEETQYF
>.|TRBV25-1|.|TRBJ1-5
TGTGCCAGCAGTGAAGGACAGACCAGCAATCAGCCCCAGCATTTT
CASSEGQTSNQPQHF
>TRBD1|TRBV27|.|TRBJ2-7
TGTGCCAGCTCTCCCCGGACAGGCGAGTCCTACGAGCAGTACTTC
CASSPRTGESYEQYF
>TRBD1|TRBV7-2|.|TRBJ2-5
TGTGCCAGCAGCTTATCCATACGGACAGGGAAACAAGAGACCCAGTACTTC
CASSLSIRTGKQETQYF
>.|TRBV2|.|TRBJ1-2
TGTGCCAGCGGCAGGTCCAACTATGGCTACACCTTC
CASGRSNYGYTF
>TRBD1|TRBV19|.|TRBJ2-7
TGTGCCAGTAGTATAGGCCCCTCGACAGGGGCTGACGAGCAGTACTTC
CASSIGPSTGADEQYF
>.|TRBV5-5|few|TRBJ1-1
TGTGCCAGCAGCTGGGGACTTCGGAACACTGAAGCTTTCTTT
CASSWGLRNTEAFF
>.|TRBV2|.|TRBJ2-5
TGTGCCAGCAGCCGGGGATCGGGAGAGACCCAGTACTTC
CASSRGSGETQYF
>TRBD2|TRBV5-1|.|TRBJ2-7
TGCGCCAGCAGCTTGGGCGGGCGGGAGGCTTACGAGCAGTACTTC
CASSLGGREAYEQYF
>.|TRBV7-8|.|TRBJ2-2
TGTGCCAGCAGCTTCGGACTACCCACCGGGGAGCTGTTTTTT
CASSFGLPTGELFF
>.|TRBV5-6|.|TRBJ2-7
TGTGCCAGCAGCTTGCCCCCGTACAGCCACTCTGCTGAGCAGTACTTC
CASSLPPYSHSAEQYF
>TRBD2|TRBV6-5|.|TRBJ2-3
TGTGCCAGCAGTTTAGCGGGGGGGCCGGCAGATACGCAGTATTTT
CASSLAGGPADTQYF
>.|TRBV29-1|.|TRBJ2-6
TGCAGCGTTGAGGAGGGCTCTACGTTTGGGGCCAACGTCCTGACTTTC
CSVEEGSTFGANVLTF
>.|TRBV5-1|.|TRBJ1-2
TGCGCCAGCAGCTTGGCCCCCCAAGGGAGGTGCACCTTC
CASSLAPQGRCTF
>TRBD1|TRBV3-1/TRBV3-2|.|TRBJ1-2
TGTGCCAGCAGCCAACAGGACAGGGCCTACACCTTC
CASSQQDRAYTF
>.|TRBV2|once|TRBJ2-2
TGTGCCAGCAGTGCCGTCAGGGCGGCCGGGGAGCTGTTTTTT
CASSAVRAAGELFF
>.|TRBV7-2|.|TRBJ1-6
TGTGCCAGCAGCCAGTCATCGGGTGCCTATAATTCACCCCTCCACTTT
CASSQSSGAYNSPLHF
>TRBD1|TRBV5-1|.|TRBJ2-7
TGCGCCAGCAGCTCGGGACAGGGTCTGCGGTACGAGCAGTACTTC
CASSSGQGLRYEQYF
>TRBD1|TRBV7-3|.|TRBJ1-6
TGTGCCAGCAGCATAGGACAGGGGGCTTCTAATTCACCCCTCCACTTT
CASSIGQGASNSPLHF
>.|TRBV5-4|.|TRBJ1-1
TGTGCCAGCAGCTTCGGAGGGACTGAAGCTTTCTTT
CASSFGGTEAFF
>.|TRBV15|.|TRBJ2-7
TGTGCCACCAGCAGAGTCCCGCACGGGTTCTTCTACGAGCAGTACTTC
CATSRVPHGFFYEQYF
>.|TRBV4-1|.|TRBJ1-2
TGCGCCAGCAGCCAAGCTTCGACGGGTTATCGTGGCTATGGCTACACCTTC
CASSQASTGYRGYGYTF
>TRBD1|TRBV9|few|TRBJ1-2
TGTGCCAGCAGCAACGGGGGACAGGGGATATATGGCTACACCTTC
CASSNGGQGIYGYTF
>.|TRBV5-6|.|TRBJ1-1
TGTGCCAGCAGCTTTATTTCTGAAGCTTTCTTT
CASSFISEAFF
>.|TRBV7-2|.|TRBJ2-7
TGTGCCAGCAGCTTAGATGGGACTTCTTACTACGAGCAGTACTTC
CASSLDGTSYYEQYF
>.|TRBV7-3|.|TRBJ1-1
TGTGCCAGCAGCTTAACGGAGGTCACTGAAGCTTTCTTT
CASSLTEVTEAFF
>TRBD2|TRBV10-3|.|TRBJ2-7
TGTGCCATCAGTCAAGCGGGAGACTCCTACGAGCAGTACTTC
CAISQAGDSYEQYF
>.|TRBV5-4|.|TRBJ2-7
TGTGCCAGCAGCAGTCGGGTCTCCTACGAGCAGTACTTC
CASSSRVSYEQYF